This T cell receptor (beta chain) was captured in a study of cytomegalovirus exposure and HLA in healthy donors. Sequencing was performed with immunoSEQ multiplex PCR; in TCRdb, only in-frame clones are kept and a portion is missing. The sample lists over 75,000 clones; about 85% were seen once. Findings of the study overall: One later analysis, an examination of the 120 validation repertoires, found that first-cohort TCR clusters tended to co-occur in them. Using the classifier, cytomegalovirus status was reportedly diagnosed with high specificity and sensitivity.

Trimming at V came to 2 bases and at J to 4 bases, leaving 4 bases not matched to a gene. The CDR3 covers 14 residues. The germline V gene encodes CDR1 MNHNS and CDR2 SASEGT. Comment on this clone: The antigen remains unidentified.

Input material: PBMCs. V gene TRBV6-1 combines with J gene TRBJ1-1; 7 bases match TRBD1. The clonotype originates from a man aged 18 to 35 in good health and CMV-seropositive. This CDR3 is CASSESQGSTEAFF. The CDR3 DNA sequence: TGTGCCAGCAGTGAATCACAGGGGAGCACTGAAGCTTTCTTT.